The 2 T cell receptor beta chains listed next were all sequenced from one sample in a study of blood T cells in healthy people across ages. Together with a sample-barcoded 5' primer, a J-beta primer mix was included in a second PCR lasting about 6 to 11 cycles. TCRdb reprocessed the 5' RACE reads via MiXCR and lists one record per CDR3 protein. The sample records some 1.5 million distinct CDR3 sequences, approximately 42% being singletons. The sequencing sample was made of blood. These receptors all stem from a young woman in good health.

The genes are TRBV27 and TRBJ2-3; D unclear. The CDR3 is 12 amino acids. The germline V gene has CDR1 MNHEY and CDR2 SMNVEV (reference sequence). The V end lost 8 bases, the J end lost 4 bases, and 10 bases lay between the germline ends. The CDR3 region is CASGRWPDTQYF. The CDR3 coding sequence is TGTGCCAGCGGTCGTTGGCCAGATACGCAGTATTTT.

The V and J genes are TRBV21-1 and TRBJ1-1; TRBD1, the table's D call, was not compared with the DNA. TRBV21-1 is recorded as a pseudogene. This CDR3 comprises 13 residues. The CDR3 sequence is CASSKAQGNQAFF. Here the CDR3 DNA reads TGTGCCAGCAGCAAAGCCCAGGGAAACCAAGCTTTCTTT.